Detailed here is one T cell receptor beta chain. What it binds is unknown. This sample is part of a study of cytomegalovirus exposure and HLA in healthy donors. The study's findings and limits: Clonal expansion was found to be greater in HLA-associated TCR beta chains than in equally common others in a later analysis. Prior analysis indicated that the majority of TCR beta V segments exhibited productivity approximately 90% or approximately 30% of the time.

V dropped 7 bases and J dropped 4 bases, with 8 bases sitting between them. From germline, CDR1 is LNHDA and CDR2 SQIVND (reference sequence). The CDR3 is 12 amino acids. Both 60 Vbeta primers and 13 Jbeta primers went into the PCR. The assay was immunoSEQ multiplex PCR, and TCRdb's table has in-frame clones only and misses some. This listing includes 85,000 to 90,000 clones. This clonotype was obtained from a man in his forties or fifties in good health and CMV-seropositive. The sample consisted of PBMCs. The rearrangement uses TRBV19 and TRBJ1-5, with unresolved D. For the CDR3, the DNA is TGTGCCAGTACCCCGGGGAATCAGCCCCAGCATTTT. It translates to CASTPGNQPQHF.